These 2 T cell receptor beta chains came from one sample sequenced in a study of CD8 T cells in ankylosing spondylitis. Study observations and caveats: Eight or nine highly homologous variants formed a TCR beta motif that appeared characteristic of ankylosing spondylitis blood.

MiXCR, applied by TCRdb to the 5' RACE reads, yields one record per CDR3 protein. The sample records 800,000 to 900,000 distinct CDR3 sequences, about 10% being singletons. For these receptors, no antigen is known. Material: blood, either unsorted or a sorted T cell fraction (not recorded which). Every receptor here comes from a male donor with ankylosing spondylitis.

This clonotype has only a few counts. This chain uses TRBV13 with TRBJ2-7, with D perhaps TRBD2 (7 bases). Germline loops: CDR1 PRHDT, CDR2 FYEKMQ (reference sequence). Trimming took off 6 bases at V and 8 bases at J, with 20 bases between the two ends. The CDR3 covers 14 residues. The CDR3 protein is CASRSRGGLLQQYF. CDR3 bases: TGTGCCAGCAGATCTAGGGGGGGTCTTTTACAGCAGTACTTC.

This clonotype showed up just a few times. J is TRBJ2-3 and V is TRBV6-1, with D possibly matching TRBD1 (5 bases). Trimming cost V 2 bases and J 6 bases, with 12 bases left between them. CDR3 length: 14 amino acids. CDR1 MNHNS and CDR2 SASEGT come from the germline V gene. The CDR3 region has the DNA TGTGCCAGCAGTGAAATGCAGGGAACGGATACGCAGTATTTT. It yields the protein CASSEMQGTDTQYF.